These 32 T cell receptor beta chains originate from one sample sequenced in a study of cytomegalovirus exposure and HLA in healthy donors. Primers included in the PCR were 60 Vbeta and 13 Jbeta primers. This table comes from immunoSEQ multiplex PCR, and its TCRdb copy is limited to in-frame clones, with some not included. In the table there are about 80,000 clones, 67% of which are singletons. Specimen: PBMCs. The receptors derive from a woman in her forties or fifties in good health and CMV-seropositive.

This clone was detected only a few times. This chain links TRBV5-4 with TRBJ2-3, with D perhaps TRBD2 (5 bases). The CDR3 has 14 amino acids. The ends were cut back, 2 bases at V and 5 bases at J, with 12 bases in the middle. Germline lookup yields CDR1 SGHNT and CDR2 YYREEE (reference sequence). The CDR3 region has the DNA TGTGCCAGCAGCTTCGCGGGCCGGGGAGATACGCAGTATTTT. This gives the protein CASSFAGRGDTQYF.

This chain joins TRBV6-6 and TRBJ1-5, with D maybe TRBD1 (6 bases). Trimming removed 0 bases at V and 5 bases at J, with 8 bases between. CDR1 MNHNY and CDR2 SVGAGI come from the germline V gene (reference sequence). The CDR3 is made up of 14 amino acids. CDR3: CASSYSQGYQPQHF. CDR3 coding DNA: TGTGCCAGCAGTTACTCACAGGGTTATCAGCCCCAGCATTTT.

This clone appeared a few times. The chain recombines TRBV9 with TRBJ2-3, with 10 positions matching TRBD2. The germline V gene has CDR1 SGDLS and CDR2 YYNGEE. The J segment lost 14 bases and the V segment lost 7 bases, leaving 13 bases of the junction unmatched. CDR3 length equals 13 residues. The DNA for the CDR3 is TGTGCCAGCTGCCCTAGCGGGGGCGTTAAACTGTATTTT. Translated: CASCPSGGVKLYF. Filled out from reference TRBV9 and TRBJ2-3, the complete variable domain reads DSGVTQTPKHLITATGQRVTLRCSPRSGDLSVYWYQQSLDQGLQFLIQYYNGEERAKGNILERFSAQQFPDLHSELNLSSLELGDSALYFCASCPSGGVKLYFGPGTRLTVL.

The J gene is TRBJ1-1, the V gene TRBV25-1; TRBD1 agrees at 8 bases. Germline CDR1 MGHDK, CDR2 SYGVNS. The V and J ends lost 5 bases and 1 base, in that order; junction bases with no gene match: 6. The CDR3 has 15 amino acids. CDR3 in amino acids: CASSPPTGANTEAFF. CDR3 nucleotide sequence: TGTGCCAGCAGTCCGCCGACAGGGGCGAACACTGAAGCTTTCTTT.

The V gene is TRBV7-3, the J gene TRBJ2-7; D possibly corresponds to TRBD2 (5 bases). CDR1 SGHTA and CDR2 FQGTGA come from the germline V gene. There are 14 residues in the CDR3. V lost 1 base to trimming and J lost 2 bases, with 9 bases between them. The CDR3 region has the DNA TGTGCCAGCAGCTTAAACAGCGGACCCTACGAGCAGTACTTC. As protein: CASSLNSGPYEQYF.

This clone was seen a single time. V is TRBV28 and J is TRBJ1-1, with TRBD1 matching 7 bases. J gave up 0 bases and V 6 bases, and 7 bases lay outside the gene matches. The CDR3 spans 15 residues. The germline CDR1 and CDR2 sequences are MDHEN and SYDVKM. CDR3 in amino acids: CASSISDRMNTEAFF. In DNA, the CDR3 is TGTGCCAGCAGCATATCGGACAGGATGAACACTGAAGCTTTCTTT.

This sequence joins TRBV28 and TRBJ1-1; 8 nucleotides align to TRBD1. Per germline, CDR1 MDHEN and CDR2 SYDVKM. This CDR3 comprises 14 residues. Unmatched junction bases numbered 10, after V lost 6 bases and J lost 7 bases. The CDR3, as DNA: TGTGCCAGCAGCCCGGCAGGGGGCAGTGGTGAAGCTTTCTTT. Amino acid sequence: CASSPAGGSGEAFF.

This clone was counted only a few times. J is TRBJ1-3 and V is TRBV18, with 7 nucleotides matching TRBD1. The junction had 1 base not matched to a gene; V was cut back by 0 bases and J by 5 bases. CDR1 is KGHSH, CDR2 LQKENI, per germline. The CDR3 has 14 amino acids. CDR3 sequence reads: CASSPPGQRNTIYF. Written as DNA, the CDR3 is TGTGCCAGCTCACCACCGGGACAGAGAAACACCATATATTTT.

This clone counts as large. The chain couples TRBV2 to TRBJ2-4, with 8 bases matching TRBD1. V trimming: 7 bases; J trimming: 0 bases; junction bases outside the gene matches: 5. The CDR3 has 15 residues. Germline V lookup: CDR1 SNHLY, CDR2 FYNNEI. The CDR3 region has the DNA TGTGCCAGCATTGGGACAGGATCAGCCAAAAACATTCAGTACTTC. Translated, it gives CASIGTGSAKNIQYF.

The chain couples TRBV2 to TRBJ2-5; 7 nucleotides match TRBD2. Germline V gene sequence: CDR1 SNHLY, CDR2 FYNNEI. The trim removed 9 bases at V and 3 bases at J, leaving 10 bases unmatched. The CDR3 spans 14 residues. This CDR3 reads CARGGSGAKETQYF. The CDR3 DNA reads TGTGCCAGGGGGGGGTCAGGAGCCAAAGAGACCCAGTACTTC.

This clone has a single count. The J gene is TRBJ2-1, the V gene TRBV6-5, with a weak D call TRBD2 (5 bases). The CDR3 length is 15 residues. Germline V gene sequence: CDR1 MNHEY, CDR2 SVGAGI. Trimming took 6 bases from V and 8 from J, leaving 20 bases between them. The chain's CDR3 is CASSHSDGLLDEQFF. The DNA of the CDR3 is TGTGCCAGCAGCCACTCGGACGGACTTTTGGATGAGCAGTTCTTC.

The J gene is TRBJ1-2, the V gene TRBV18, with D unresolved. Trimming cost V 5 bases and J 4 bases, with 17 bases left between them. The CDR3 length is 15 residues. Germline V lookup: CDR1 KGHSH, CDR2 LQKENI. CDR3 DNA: TGTGCCAGCTCATCCGCGGGCTCTGTGGGCTATGGCTACACCTTC. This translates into CASSSAGSVGYGYTF.

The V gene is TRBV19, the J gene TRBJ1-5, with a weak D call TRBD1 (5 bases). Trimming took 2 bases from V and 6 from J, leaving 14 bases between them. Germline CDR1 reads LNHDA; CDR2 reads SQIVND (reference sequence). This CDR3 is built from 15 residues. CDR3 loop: CASSISAGGVQPQHF. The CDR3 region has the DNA TGTGCCAGTAGTATATCAGCGGGGGGGGTTCAGCCCCAGCATTTT.

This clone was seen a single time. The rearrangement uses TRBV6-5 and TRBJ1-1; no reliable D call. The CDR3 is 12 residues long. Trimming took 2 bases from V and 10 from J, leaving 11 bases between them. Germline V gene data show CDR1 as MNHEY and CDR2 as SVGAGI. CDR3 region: CASSYPLGIAFF. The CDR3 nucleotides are TGTGCCAGCAGTTACCCACTAGGGATAGCTTTCTTT.

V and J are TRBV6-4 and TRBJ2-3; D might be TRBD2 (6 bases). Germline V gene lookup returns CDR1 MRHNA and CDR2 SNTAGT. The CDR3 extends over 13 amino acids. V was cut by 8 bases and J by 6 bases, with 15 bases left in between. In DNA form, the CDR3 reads TGTGCCAGCGCAGCGGGTGGTTACGATACGCAGTATTTT. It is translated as CASAAGGYDTQYF.

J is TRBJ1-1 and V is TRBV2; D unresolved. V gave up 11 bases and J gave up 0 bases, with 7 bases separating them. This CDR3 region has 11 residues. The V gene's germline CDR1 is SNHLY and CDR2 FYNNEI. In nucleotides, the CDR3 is TGTGCCCAGGCAATGAACACTGAAGCTTTCTTT. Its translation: CAQAMNTEAFF.

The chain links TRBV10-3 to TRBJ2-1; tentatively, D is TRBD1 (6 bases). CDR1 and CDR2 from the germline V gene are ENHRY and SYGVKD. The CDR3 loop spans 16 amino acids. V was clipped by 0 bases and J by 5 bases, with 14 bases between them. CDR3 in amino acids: CAISESRRQANNEQFF. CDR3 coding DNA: TGTGCCATCAGTGAGTCTCGGAGACAGGCCAACAATGAGCAGTTCTTC.

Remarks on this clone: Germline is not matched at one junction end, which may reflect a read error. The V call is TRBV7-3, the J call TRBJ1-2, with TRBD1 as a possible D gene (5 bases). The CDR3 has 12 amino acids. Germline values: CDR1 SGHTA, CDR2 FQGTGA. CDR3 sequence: CASRIPGGNYYF. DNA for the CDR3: TGTGCCAGCAGGATACCGGGGGGAAACTATTACTTC.

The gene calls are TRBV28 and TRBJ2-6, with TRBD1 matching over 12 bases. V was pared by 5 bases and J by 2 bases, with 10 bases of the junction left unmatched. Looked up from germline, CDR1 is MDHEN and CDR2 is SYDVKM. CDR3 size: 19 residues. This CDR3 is CASSVLPGTGGTGANVLTF. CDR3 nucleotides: TGTGCCAGCAGTGTTTTACCCGGGACAGGGGGCACTGGGGCCAACGTCCTGACTTTC.

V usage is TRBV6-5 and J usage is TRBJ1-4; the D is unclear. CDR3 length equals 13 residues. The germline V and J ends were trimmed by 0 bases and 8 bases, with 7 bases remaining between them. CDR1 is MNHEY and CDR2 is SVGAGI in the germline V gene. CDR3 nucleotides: TGTGCCAGCAGTTACTCGTCGGGAGAAAAACTGTTTTTT. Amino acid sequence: CASSYSSGEKLFF.

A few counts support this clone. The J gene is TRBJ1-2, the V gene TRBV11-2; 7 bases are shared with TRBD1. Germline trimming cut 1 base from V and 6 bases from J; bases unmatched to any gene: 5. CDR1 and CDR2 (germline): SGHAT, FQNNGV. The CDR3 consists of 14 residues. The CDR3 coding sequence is TGTGCCAGCAGCTTAGGAGCAGGGGGAGATGGCTACACCTTC. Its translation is CASSLGAGGDGYTF.

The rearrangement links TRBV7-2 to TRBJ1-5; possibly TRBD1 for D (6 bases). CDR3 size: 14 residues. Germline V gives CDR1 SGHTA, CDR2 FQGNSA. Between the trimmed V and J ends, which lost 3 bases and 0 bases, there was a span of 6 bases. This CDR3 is CASSFRGSNQPQHF. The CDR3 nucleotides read TGTGCCAGCAGCTTCAGGGGTAGCAATCAGCCCCAGCATTTT.

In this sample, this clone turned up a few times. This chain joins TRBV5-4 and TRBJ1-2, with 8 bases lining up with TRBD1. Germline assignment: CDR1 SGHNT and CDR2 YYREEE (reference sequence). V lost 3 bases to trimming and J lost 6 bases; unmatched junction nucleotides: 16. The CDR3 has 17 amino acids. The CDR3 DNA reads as TGTGCCAGCAGCTCCGACCTGGACGCAGGGGGCCGGGATGGCTACACCTTC. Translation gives CASSSDLDAGGRDGYTF.

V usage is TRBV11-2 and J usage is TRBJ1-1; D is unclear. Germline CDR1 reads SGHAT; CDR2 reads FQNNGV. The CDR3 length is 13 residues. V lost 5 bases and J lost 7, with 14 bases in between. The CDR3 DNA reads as TGTGCCAGCAGCGCTGCCCGCCGGGTTGAAGCTTTCTTT. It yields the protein CASSAARRVEAFF.

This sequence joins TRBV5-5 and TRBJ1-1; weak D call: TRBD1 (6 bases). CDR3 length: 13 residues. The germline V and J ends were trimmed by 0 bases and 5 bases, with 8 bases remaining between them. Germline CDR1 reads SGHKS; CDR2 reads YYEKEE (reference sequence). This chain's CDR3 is CASSLDRVTEAFF. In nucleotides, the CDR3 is TGTGCCAGCAGCTTGGACAGGGTGACTGAAGCTTTCTTT.

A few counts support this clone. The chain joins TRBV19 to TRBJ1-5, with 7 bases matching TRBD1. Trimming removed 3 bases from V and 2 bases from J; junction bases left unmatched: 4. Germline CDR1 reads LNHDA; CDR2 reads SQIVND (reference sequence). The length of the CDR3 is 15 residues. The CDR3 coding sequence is TGTGCCAGTAGTATCGGGACAGTGGGCAATCAGCCCCAGCATTTT. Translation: CASSIGTVGNQPQHF.

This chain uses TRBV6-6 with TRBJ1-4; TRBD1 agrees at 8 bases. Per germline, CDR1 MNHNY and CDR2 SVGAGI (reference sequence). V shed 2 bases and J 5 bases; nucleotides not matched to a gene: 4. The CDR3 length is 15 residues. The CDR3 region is CASSYGQGPNEKLFF. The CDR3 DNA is TGTGCCAGCAGTTACGGACAGGGTCCAAATGAAAAACTGTTTTTT.

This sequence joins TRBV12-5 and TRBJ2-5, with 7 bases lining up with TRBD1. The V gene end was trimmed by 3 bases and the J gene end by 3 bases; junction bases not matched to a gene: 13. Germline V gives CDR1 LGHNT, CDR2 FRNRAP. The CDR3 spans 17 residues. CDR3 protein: CASGFSVTGRGEETQYF. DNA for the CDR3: TGTGCTAGTGGTTTTTCAGTGACAGGGCGAGGGGAAGAGACCCAGTACTTC.

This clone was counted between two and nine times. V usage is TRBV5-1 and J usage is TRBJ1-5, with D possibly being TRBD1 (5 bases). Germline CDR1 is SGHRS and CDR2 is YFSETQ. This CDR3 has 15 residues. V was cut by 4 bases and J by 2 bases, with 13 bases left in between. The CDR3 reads CASSRGGGGNQPQHF. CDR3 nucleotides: TGCGCCAGCAGCCGCGGGGGAGGAGGCAATCAGCCCCAGCATTTT.

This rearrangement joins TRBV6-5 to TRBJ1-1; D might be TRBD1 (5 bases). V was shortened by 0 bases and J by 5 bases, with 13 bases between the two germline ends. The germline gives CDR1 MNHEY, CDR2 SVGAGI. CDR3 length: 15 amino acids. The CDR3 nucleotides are TGTGCCAGCAGTTACTCTCGCGGGGGAGGGACTGAAGCTTTCTTT. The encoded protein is CASSYSRGGGTEAFF.

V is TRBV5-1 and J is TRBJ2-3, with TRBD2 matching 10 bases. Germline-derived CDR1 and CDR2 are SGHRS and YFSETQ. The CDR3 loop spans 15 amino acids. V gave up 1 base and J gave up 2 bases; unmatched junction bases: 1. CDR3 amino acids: CASSLTSGVTDTQYF. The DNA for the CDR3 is TGCGCCAGCAGCTTGACTAGCGGGGTCACAGATACGCAGTATTTT.

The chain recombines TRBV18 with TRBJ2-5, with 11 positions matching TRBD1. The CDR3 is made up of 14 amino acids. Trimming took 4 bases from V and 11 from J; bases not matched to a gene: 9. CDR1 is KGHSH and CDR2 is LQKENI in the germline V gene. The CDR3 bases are TGTGCCAGCTCACAAGGACAGGGGGCGTATGAGCAGTACTTC. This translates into CASSQGQGAYEQYF.